This T cell receptor beta chain was profiled in a study of tumor-infiltrating lymphocytes in primary liver carcinoma. Researchers generated TCR beta cDNA from approximately 450 ng of total RNA, relying on a constant-region primer. Three rounds of nested multiplex PCR with slightly modified ARM-PCR produced TCR beta libraries. Researchers ran the first two PCR rounds for around 10 cycles each with TRBV1-TRBV30 forward primers and a C-beta reverse primer. Via MiXCR, TCRdb re-called the multiplex PCR reads, giving one row per CDR3 protein. Among approximately 80,000 distinct CDR3 sequences, roughly 69% were seen once, and the ten largest hold less than 30%. From around 18-30 mg of unsorted bulk tissue, DNA and RNA were co-extracted together. This CDR3 spans 14 amino acids. Germline CDR1 is SQVTM and CDR2 is ANQGSEA. V gave up 7 bases and J gave up 11 bases; unmatched junction bases: 15.

This rearrangement joins TRBV29-1 to TRBJ2-1; 9 bases map to TRBD2. The sequencing input was tumor-adjacent normal liver tissue. The TCR was taken from a man between 35 and 55 years old with primary liver carcinoma and hepatitis B virus infection. CDR3 amino acids: CSAYLGTSRGQQFF. The CDR3 coding sequence is TGCAGCGCCTATCTTGGGACTAGCAGGGGCCAGCAGTTCTTC.